One sample yielded the 32 T cell receptor beta chains listed below, sequenced in a study of blood T cell repertoires in COVID-19. Libraries were prepared by immunoSEQ multiplex PCR; TCRdb keeps only in-frame clonotypes and omits some of them. The sample has roughly 150,000 clones; under 90% are singletons. Sequencing used PBMCs or T cells enriched from blood (not recorded which). The receptor set was obtained from a woman under 30 who had been exposed to COVID-19.

This clone has a count of ten or more. The chain joins TRBV9 to TRBJ2-2; 11 bases fit TRBD2. Germline-derived CDR1 and CDR2 are SGDLS and YYNGEE. This CDR3 spans 16 amino acids. Unmatched junction bases numbered 8, after V lost 4 bases and J lost 6 bases. DNA of the CDR3: TGTGCCAGCAGCCCAGGGACTAGCGGATTCGCCGGGGAGCTGTTTTTT. Its translation is CASSPGTSGFAGELFF. The complete variable domain, with remaining parts taken from reference TRBV9 and TRBJ2-2, reads DSGVTQTPKHLITATGQRVTLRCSPRSGDLSVYWYQQSLDQGLQFLIQYYNGEERAKGNILERFSAQQFPDLHSELNLSSLELGDSALYFCASSPGTSGFAGELFFGEGSRLTVL.

This clone has only one observation. CDR3 DNA: TGTGCCTGGAGTGTACGCAGGGGAGACGAAAAACTGTTTTTT. Its translation: CAWSVRRGDEKLFF. The chain couples TRBV30 to TRBJ1-4, with D possibly matching TRBD1 (6 bases). CDR3 length: 14 residues. Trimming left V 0 bases short and J 8 bases short, with 13 bases between. CDR1 GTSNPN and CDR2 SVGIG come from the germline V gene (reference sequence).

The genes are TRBV2 and TRBJ1-2; tentative D call: TRBD1 (5 bases). Trimming pared 6 bases from V and 3 bases from J, leaving 14 bases between. CDR1 is SNHLY, CDR2 FYNNEI, per germline. The CDR3 has 14 residues. The CDR3 DNA sequence: TGTGCCAGCAGAGACCCGGGGGGGGACTATGGCTACACCTTC. This encodes CASRDPGGDYGYTF.

This chain connects TRBV12-3 or TRBV12-4 to TRBJ2-7; 7 positions match TRBD1. The CDR3 extends over 13 amino acids. Germline trimming cut 1 base from V and 3 bases from J; bases unmatched to any gene: 0. CDR3: CASSLGQGYEQYF. The DNA of the CDR3 is TGTGCCAGCAGTTTAGGACAGGGCTACGAGCAGTACTTC.

The rearrangement uses TRBV7-6 and TRBJ2-2; D possibly corresponds to TRBD2 (7 bases). Germline V gene sequence: CDR1 SGHVS, CDR2 FNYEAQ. The V end lost 0 bases, the J end lost 6 bases, and 11 bases lay between the germline ends. CDR3 length equals 15 residues. Here the CDR3 reads CASSLASGGPGELFF. CDR3 in DNA: TGTGCCAGCAGCTTAGCGTCCGGGGGGCCCGGGGAGCTGTTTTTT.

DNA of the CDR3: TGTGCCAGCAGTGAAGGTCACTCTGGAAACACCATATATTTT. The encoded protein is CASSEGHSGNTIYF. The chain recombines TRBV2 with TRBJ1-3; D is ambiguous. Germline V CDR1 and CDR2: SNHLY, FYNNEI. V dropped 1 base and J dropped 0 bases, with 4 bases sitting between them. The CDR3 has 14 amino acids.

The chain couples TRBV6-5 to TRBJ2-7; no reliable D call. V shed 2 bases and J shed 4 bases, with 9 bases lying between them. The CDR3 extends over 13 amino acids. Germline-derived CDR1 and CDR2 are MNHEY and SVGAGI. Here the CDR3 DNA reads TGTGCCAGCAGTTACGGGCCCCAATACGAGCAGTACTTC. Translated, it gives CASSYGPQYEQYF.

The rearrangement joins TRBV4-1 to TRBJ1-1, with 9 bases fitting TRBD1. Losses at the gene ends were 1 base for V and 3 bases for J; bases not matched to a gene: 12. The CDR3 sequence is 18 residues long. Germline V lookup: CDR1 MGHRA, CDR2 YSYEKL. Written as DNA, the CDR3 is TGCGCCAGCAGCCAAGTTCCGGGACAGGGTCCTACGGACACTGAAGCTTTCTTT. This gives the protein CASSQVPGQGPTDTEAFF.

The V gene is TRBV10-3, the J gene TRBJ1-1; D uncertain. This CDR3 contains 14 residues. Trimming took 2 bases from V and 5 from J, leaving 12 bases between them. In germline, CDR1 is ENHRY, CDR2 SYGVKD. CDR3 sequence reads: CAISEEGGRTEAFF. Here the CDR3 DNA reads TGTGCCATCAGTGAGGAAGGAGGTCGGACTGAAGCTTTCTTT.

This chain uses TRBV12-5 with TRBJ1-1; TRBD1 matches at 7 bases. Germline V gene sequence: CDR1 LGHNT, CDR2 FRNRAP. The ends lost 2 bases at V and 8 bases at J; junction bases unmatched: 5. The CDR3 sequence is 13 residues long. The CDR3: CASGLRAGGEAFF. In DNA, the CDR3 is TGTGCTAGTGGTTTGAGGGCAGGGGGAGAAGCTTTCTTT.

The CDR3 loop reads CASSQSGSFSTGANVLTF. In DNA form, the CDR3 reads TGTGCCAGCAGTCAATCCGGGTCTTTTTCCACTGGGGCCAACGTCCTGACTTTC. The V gene is TRBV6-2 or TRBV6-3, the J gene TRBJ2-6, with D uncertain. The CDR3 is 18 residues long. CDR1 is MNHEY, CDR2 SVGEGT, per germline. V shed 5 bases and J shed 2 bases, with 19 bases lying between them.

The rearrangement uses TRBV7-8 and TRBJ2-1, with 9 bases that match TRBD2. The CDR3 totals 14 residues. Per germline, CDR1 SGHVS and CDR2 FQNEAQ. The ends lost 5 bases at V and 5 bases at J; junction bases unmatched: 4. CDR3 sequence (DNA): TGTGCCAGCAGCCTTCTAGCGGGGAACAATGAGCAGTTCTTC. It specifies CASSLLAGNNEQFF.

The chain is built from TRBV7-2 and TRBJ2-3; 16 bases line up with TRBD2. This CDR3 is built from 16 residues. Germline V gives CDR1 SGHTA, CDR2 FQGNSA. The J segment lost 2 bases and the V segment lost 5 bases, leaving 1 base of the junction unmatched. The CDR3 sequence: CASSGTSGRATDTQYF. The DNA of the CDR3 is TGTGCCAGCAGCGGGACTAGCGGGAGGGCCACAGATACGCAGTATTTT.

This chain uses TRBV7-8 with TRBJ2-1; D possibly corresponds to TRBD2 (7 bases). Germline V gene sequence: CDR1 SGHVS, CDR2 FQNEAQ. Trimming pared 1 base from V and 1 base from J, leaving 17 bases between. This CDR3 contains 18 residues. The CDR3 protein is CASSLVTGGFGSYNEQFF. CDR3 in DNA: TGTGCCAGCAGCTTAGTCACGGGGGGCTTCGGATCCTACAATGAGCAGTTCTTC. Combining the CDR3 with reference TRBV7-8 and TRBJ2-1 gives the whole variable domain GAGVSQSPRYKVAKRGQDVALRCDPISGHVSLFWYQQALGQGPEFLTYFQNEAQLDKSGLPSDRFFAERPEGSVSTLKIQRTQQEDSAVYLCASSLVTGGFGSYNEQFFGPGTRLTVL.

In this sample, this clone turned up once. The CDR3 is CASSHRQGIYSGNTIYF. As DNA, the CDR3 is TGTGCCAGCAGCCACAGACAGGGCATCTACTCTGGAAACACCATATATTTT. The V and J genes are TRBV6-2 or TRBV6-3 and TRBJ1-3; 7 bases agree with TRBD1. The germline V gene has CDR1 MNHEY and CDR2 SVGEGT. V was pared by 6 bases and J by 0 bases, with 11 bases of the junction left unmatched. The CDR3 spans 17 residues.

The chain uses TRBV9 and TRBJ2-1, with TRBD2 matching 12 bases. V dropped 7 bases and J dropped 15; count of bases not matched to a gene: 17. The length of the CDR3 is 15 residues. Germline CDR1 is SGDLS and CDR2 is YYNGEE. CDR3 loop: CASLPPGLAGKGRFF. The DNA of the CDR3 is TGTGCCAGCCTTCCCCCCGGACTAGCGGGAAAGGGTCGGTTCTTC.

The chain is built from TRBV7-9 and TRBJ2-2, with D possibly being TRBD1 (6 bases). CDR3 length equals 14 residues. In germline, CDR1 is SEHNR, CDR2 FQNEAQ (reference sequence). Trimming took off 6 bases at V and 6 bases at J, with 14 bases between the two ends. CDR3 bases: TGTGCCAGCAGTTTTCAGGGGTTCGCCGGGGAGCTGTTTTTT. It translates to CASSFQGFAGELFF.

CDR3 sequence reads: CASSPSLAGKGEQFF. The CDR3 DNA sequence: TGTGCCAGCTCACCTTCCCTAGCGGGCAAGGGAGAGCAGTTCTTC. This chain connects TRBV18 to TRBJ2-1; 8 positions agree with TRBD2. CDR3 size: 15 residues. CDR1 is KGHSH and CDR2 is LQKENI in the germline V gene. V lost 3 bases, J lost 10 bases, and 11 bases stayed unmatched.

DNA of the CDR3: TGTGCCAGCTCACCCACGGACAGGGGGGATAATTCACCCCTCCACTTT. This sequence encodes CASSPTDRGDNSPLHF. This rearrangement joins TRBV18 to TRBJ1-6, with TRBD1 matching over 10 bases. Germline V gene data show CDR1 as KGHSH and CDR2 as LQKENI. The CDR3 loop spans 16 amino acids. After removal of 3 bases from V and 5 bases from J, the junction contained 4 bases not matched to a gene.

This chain connects TRBV2 to TRBJ2-7; 7 bases fit TRBD2. From germline, CDR1 is SNHLY and CDR2 FYNNEI. This CDR3 region has 16 residues. V gave up 8 bases and J gave up 6 bases; unmatched junction bases: 19. CDR3 coding DNA: TGTGCCAGCGCGTTAGGTAGGGGATGGTTAGCGGGCGAGCAGTACTTC. Its protein is CASALGRGWLAGEQYF.

The gene calls are TRBV5-1 and TRBJ2-5; 9 bases map to TRBD2. V lost 0 bases, J lost 5 bases, and 8 bases stayed unmatched. CDR1 is SGHRS, CDR2 YFSETQ, per germline. The CDR3 is 16 residues long. In nucleotides, the CDR3 is TGCGCCAGCAGCTTGGAAGGCGGGAGGGCCGGGGAGACCCAGTACTTC. Translated, it gives CASSLEGGRAGETQYF. The full variable domain, completed using reference TRBV5-1 and TRBJ2-5, is KAGVTQTPRYLIKTRGQQVTLSCSPISGHRSVSWYQQTPGQGLQFLFEYFSETQRNKGNFPGRFSGRQFSNSRSEMNVSTLELGDSALYLCASSLEGGRAGETQYFGPGTRLLVL.

The gene calls are TRBV9 and TRBJ1-1; 7 bases agree with TRBD1. The trim removed 4 bases at V and 4 bases at J, leaving 4 bases unmatched. The length of the CDR3 is 13 residues. Per germline, CDR1 SGDLS and CDR2 YYNGEE. The CDR3: CASSPGTATEAFF. CDR3 sequence (DNA): TGTGCCAGCAGCCCGGGGACAGCCACTGAAGCTTTCTTT.

This clone was recorded only once. The CDR3 nucleotides are TGTGCCAGCAGTCCCCAAGCGGGGGGGTTCGGTCAGCCCCAGCATTTT. Translated, it gives CASSPQAGGFGQPQHF. The rearrangement joins TRBV2 to TRBJ1-5; tentative D call: TRBD1 (5 bases). Germline CDR1 SNHLY, CDR2 FYNNEI. Trimming cost V 5 bases and J 6 bases, with 20 bases left between them. The length of the CDR3 is 16 residues.

Here the CDR3 reads CASARGASQTDTQYF. CDR3 in DNA: TGTGCTAGTGCCAGGGGGGCCTCTCAGACAGATACGCAGTATTTT. The J gene is TRBJ2-3, the V gene TRBV12-5; the D gene is possibly TRBD1 (7 bases). Germline V CDR1 and CDR2: LGHNT, FRNRAP. V lost 7 bases and J 3 bases, leaving 17 bases between the germline ends. CDR3 length: 15 residues. Full variable domain (outside the CDR3, taken from reference TRBV12-5 and TRBJ2-3): DARVTQTPRHKVTEMGQEVTMRCQPILGHNTVFWYRQTMMQGLELLAYFRNRAPLDDSGMPKDRFSAEMPDATLATLKIQPSEPRDSAVYFCASARGASQTDTQYFGPGTRLTVL.

The chain combines TRBV27 with TRBJ1-1; 7 nucleotides match TRBD1. The V gene's germline CDR1 is MNHEY and CDR2 SMNVEV (reference sequence). V gave up 4 bases and J gave up 1 base; unmatched junction bases: 3. This CDR3 spans 14 amino acids. The CDR3 here is CASSSHRGNTEAFF. For the CDR3, the DNA is TGTGCCAGCAGTTCGCACAGGGGGAACACTGAAGCTTTCTTT.

This clone occurred a few times. The J gene is TRBJ2-2, the V gene TRBV5-4, with a possible D match to TRBD2 (6 bases). V was pared by 6 bases and J by 5 bases, with 14 bases between. The germline gives CDR1 SGHNT, CDR2 YYREEE (reference sequence). CDR3 length equals 14 residues. CDR3 sequence reads: CASTRLGTTGELFF. The DNA for the CDR3 is TGTGCCAGCACCCGCCTTGGGACTACCGGGGAGCTGTTTTTT.

The V call is TRBV11-3, the J call TRBJ2-3; D perhaps matches TRBD2 (5 bases). The CDR3 is 14 residues long. The V gene's germline CDR1 is SGHNT and CDR2 YENEEA. V lost 3 bases and J lost 7, with 14 bases in between. CDR3 bases: TGTGCCAGCAGCTTGTCCGGGGTAGCGAATACGCAGTATTTT. This sequence encodes CASSLSGVANTQYF. The whole variable domain, remainder taken from reference TRBV11-3 and TRBJ2-3, is EAGVVQSPRYKIIEKKQPVAFWCNPISGHNTLYWYLQNLGQGPELLIRYENEEAVDDSQLPKDRFSAERLKGVDSTLKIQPAELGDSAVYLCASSLSGVANTQYFGPGTRLTVL.

The V and J genes are TRBV28 and TRBJ2-7; 8 bases match TRBD1. Germline values: CDR1 MDHEN, CDR2 SYDVKM. This CDR3 has 15 residues. After removal of 5 bases from V and 5 bases from J, the junction contained 11 bases not matched to a gene. The CDR3 loop reads CASSPLPGQGDEQYF. The CDR3 region has the DNA TGTGCCAGCAGTCCTCTCCCCGGACAGGGTGACGAGCAGTACTTC.

CDR3 nucleotides: TGCGCCAGCAGCCAAGGGTTGGGCGATAACTATGGCTACACCTTC. Translating it yields CASSQGLGDNYGYTF. The chain combines TRBV4-1 with TRBJ1-2; no clear D. The ends were cut back, 1 base at V and 1 base at J, with 10 bases in the middle. CDR1 MGHRA and CDR2 YSYEKL come from the germline V gene. The CDR3 sequence is 15 residues long.

The chain carries TRBV25-1 and TRBJ2-3; 11 nucleotides match TRBD2. The CDR3 has 13 residues. CDR1 MGHDK and CDR2 SYGVNS come from the germline V gene. V shed 7 bases, J shed 6 bases, and the junction held 3 bases outside the gene matches. The CDR3, as DNA: TGTGCCAGCAAGACTAGCGGGACTGATACGCAGTATTTT. This encodes CASKTSGTDTQYF.

The rearrangement uses TRBV24-1 and TRBJ1-5; D not certain. With 4 bases removed from V and 5 bases from J, the gap between germline ends came to 11 bases. CDR1 KGHDR and CDR2 SFDVKD come from the germline V gene. The CDR3 is 14 amino acids. DNA of the CDR3: TGTGCCACCAGTGACCGACGGGAAGATCAGCCCCAGCATTTT. Translated: CATSDRREDQPQHF.

CDR3 protein: CASSLSPLWVAGDKWYNEQFF. The DNA of the CDR3 is TGTGCCAGCAGTTTATCCCCTTTATGGGTAGCGGGGGATAAGTGGTACAATGAGCAGTTCTTC. J is TRBJ2-1 and V is TRBV27; 9 positions match TRBD2. V lost 0 bases to trimming and J lost 4 bases; unmatched junction nucleotides: 19. The CDR3 is 21 amino acids. CDR1 is MNHEY, CDR2 SMNVEV, per germline (reference sequence).